This entry features one T cell receptor beta chain sequence. Trimming pared 5 bases from V and 3 bases from J, leaving 11 bases between. Germline V gene lookup returns CDR1 MNHEY and CDR2 SVGEGT. This CDR3 comprises 14 residues. These data come from a study of blood T cell repertoires in COVID-19. For the study at large: Specimens from acute and convalescent COVID-19 originated in the United States, Italy and Spain. T cells, B-cell-depleted T cells, or PBMCs provided the cDNA or gDNA that served as material.

Under the authors' procedure: Amplified reference gene primers provided the basis for estimating nucleated cell counts. Data came from immunoSEQ multiplex PCR; TCRdb stores just in-frame clones and leaves some out. D and trimming were read from the DNA, whereas the V and J calls and clone size are those reported in that table. Seen here are hundreds of thousands of clones, 70% to 90% observed once, and the top ten hold approximately 4%. The chain employs TRBV6-2 or TRBV6-3 and TRBJ1-5, with D perhaps matching TRBD1 (5 bases). Specimen: peripheral blood. This sequence originates from a woman between 50 and 59 years old with active or convalescent COVID-19. CDR3 sequence (DNA): TGTGCCAGCAGTACATACAGGAACAATCAGCCCCAGCATTTT. It translates to CASSTYRNNQPQHF.